The present T cell receptor (beta chain) was sequenced within a study of shared clonotypes between healthy human individuals. Overall study results and limits: It was the few donors that limited the genetic and exposure-history diversity represented.

Assay execution proceeded at the deep level. In the original processing: Filtering of immunoSEQ junctional sequences could not match full-length read filtering. Here immunoSEQ multiplex PCR was the method, and the copy in TCRdb shows in-frame clones only, minus some. Clone size and V and J calls were adopted from that table, with D and trimming inferred from the DNA. The top ten clones hold 13% of a sample with more than 450,000 clones, 60% to 85% of them seen once. Only Caucasian adults living in Nashville, Tennessee made up the donor group. Regarding this clone: As yet, its antigen is unknown.

The V and J ends lost 0 bases and 0 bases respectively, with 8 bases between them. The CDR3 spans 15 residues. CDR1 is SGHNT and CDR2 is YYREEE in the germline V gene (reference sequence). The chain links TRBV5-4 to TRBJ2-3; D is ambiguous. The receptor was isolated from a middle-aged woman in good health. Some clones in this sample may be carry-over from other donors' samples. The sequencing input was PBMCs. The CDR3 sequence: CASSLDTTSTDTQYF. CDR3 DNA sequence: TGTGCCAGCAGCTTGGATACTACTAGCACAGATACGCAGTATTTT.